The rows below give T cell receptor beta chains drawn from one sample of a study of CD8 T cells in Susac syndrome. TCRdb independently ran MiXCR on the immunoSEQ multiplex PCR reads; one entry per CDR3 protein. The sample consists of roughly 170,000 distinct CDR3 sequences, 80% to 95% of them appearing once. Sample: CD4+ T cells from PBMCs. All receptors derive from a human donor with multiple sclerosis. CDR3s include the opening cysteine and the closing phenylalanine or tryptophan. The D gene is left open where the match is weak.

cdr3_aa: CATRGYGYTF
v_call: TRBV28
j_call: TRBJ1-2
d_call: .

cdr3_aa: CASSLVGSSYNEQFF
v_call: TRBV11-2
j_call: TRBJ2-1
d_call: .

cdr3_aa: CASSISDSASGQGGQFF
v_call: TRBV19
j_call: TRBJ2-1
d_call: .

cdr3_aa: CSVSEGKRSNQPQHF
v_call: TRBV29-1
j_call: TRBJ1-5
d_call: .

cdr3_aa: CASRKQGAYEQYF
v_call: TRBV28
j_call: TRBJ2-7
d_call: TRBD1

cdr3_aa: CASSLVPESGYTF
v_call: TRBV5-4
j_call: TRBJ1-2
d_call: .

cdr3_aa: CASSFGQSQETQYF
v_call: TRBV12-3/TRBV12-4
j_call: TRBJ2-5
d_call: .

cdr3_aa: CATSGDRPTDTQYF
v_call: TRBV5-1
j_call: TRBJ2-3
d_call: .

cdr3_aa: CASSPGGGETQYF
v_call: TRBV11-2
j_call: TRBJ2-5
d_call: .

cdr3_aa: CASRNLGGLAGGQETQYF
v_call: TRBV5-4
j_call: TRBJ2-5
d_call: TRBD2

cdr3_aa: CSARDREYEQYF
v_call: TRBV20-1
j_call: TRBJ2-7
d_call: .

cdr3_aa: CSVGGVSLGTSYEQYF
v_call: TRBV29-1
j_call: TRBJ2-7
d_call: .

cdr3_aa: CASSIDGTGELFF
v_call: TRBV10-2
j_call: TRBJ2-2
d_call: .

cdr3_aa: CASSRDRVDGYTF
v_call: TRBV5-8
j_call: TRBJ1-2
d_call: TRBD1

cdr3_aa: CASSNEKLFF
v_call: TRBV27
j_call: TRBJ1-4
d_call: .

cdr3_aa: CASSLAGGSDTQYF
v_call: TRBV12-3/TRBV12-4
j_call: TRBJ2-3
d_call: .

cdr3_aa: CSVDSSGSLRNEQFF
v_call: TRBV29-1
j_call: TRBJ2-1
d_call: TRBD2

cdr3_aa: CASMGFNYGYTF
v_call: TRBV12-3/TRBV12-4
j_call: TRBJ1-2
d_call: .

cdr3_aa: CASSPLQGNLAGANVLTF
v_call: TRBV7-3
j_call: TRBJ2-6
d_call: .

cdr3_aa: CASSVGPVTYNSPLHF
v_call: TRBV9
j_call: TRBJ1-6
d_call: .

cdr3_aa: CATSRDQGSGRNQPQHF
v_call: TRBV15
j_call: TRBJ1-5
d_call: .

cdr3_aa: CASSEGRPTTF
v_call: TRBV2
j_call: TRBJ1-2
d_call: .

cdr3_aa: CASSIRQNTEAFF
v_call: TRBV19
j_call: TRBJ1-1
d_call: .

cdr3_aa: CASSLWMNTEAFF
v_call: TRBV6-5
j_call: TRBJ1-1
d_call: .

cdr3_aa: CASSQSGTGEPQHF
v_call: TRBV16
j_call: TRBJ1-5
d_call: TRBD1

cdr3_aa: CASSTDRLTGELFF
v_call: TRBV19
j_call: TRBJ2-2
d_call: .

cdr3_aa: CATVNGGVNTGELFF
v_call: TRBV28
j_call: TRBJ2-2
d_call: .

cdr3_aa: CASSVRDRGGEQYF
v_call: TRBV2
j_call: TRBJ2-7
d_call: TRBD1

cdr3_aa: CASSGDRSSYNEQFF
v_call: TRBV6-6
j_call: TRBJ2-1
d_call: .

cdr3_aa: CASSIPGAGYGYTF
v_call: TRBV19
j_call: TRBJ1-2
d_call: .

cdr3_aa: CATSRDDRLGSQYF
v_call: TRBV15
j_call: TRBJ2-5
d_call: .

cdr3_aa: CASSFTSGRTPQETQYF
v_call: TRBV7-2
j_call: TRBJ2-5
d_call: TRBD2

cdr3_aa: CASSQGLQVYEQYF
v_call: TRBV3-1
j_call: TRBJ2-7
d_call: .

cdr3_aa: CASSYEGGGTDTQYF
v_call: TRBV6-5
j_call: TRBJ2-3
d_call: .

cdr3_aa: CASSEAFF
v_call: TRBV2
j_call: TRBJ1-1
d_call: .

cdr3_aa: CASSGPGGPGTVQYF
v_call: TRBV25-1
j_call: TRBJ2-7
d_call: .

cdr3_aa: CASSLAQNTEAFF
v_call: TRBV28
j_call: TRBJ1-1
d_call: .

cdr3_aa: CASSPLGGGAGEQFF
v_call: TRBV18
j_call: TRBJ2-1
d_call: .

cdr3_aa: CATSDFFGETQYF
v_call: TRBV24-1
j_call: TRBJ2-5
d_call: .

cdr3_aa: CASSIGAGPYEQYF
v_call: TRBV7-2
j_call: TRBJ2-7
d_call: .

cdr3_aa: CASSYTGAGNTIYF
v_call: TRBV6-5
j_call: TRBJ1-3
d_call: .

cdr3_aa: CASSSTGVFGETQYF
v_call: TRBV27
j_call: TRBJ2-5
d_call: TRBD1

cdr3_aa: CASSLRENTEAFF
v_call: TRBV27
j_call: TRBJ1-1
d_call: .

cdr3_aa: CASSFFQGTGEQYF
v_call: TRBV28
j_call: TRBJ2-7
d_call: .

cdr3_aa: CASSPSGRGLEQFF
v_call: TRBV11-3
j_call: TRBJ2-1
d_call: TRBD1

cdr3_aa: CSAHGGDEQYF
v_call: TRBV20-1
j_call: TRBJ2-7
d_call: TRBD2

cdr3_aa: CASSLWETSGSYLIF
v_call: TRBV5-6
j_call: TRBJ2-7
d_call: TRBD2

cdr3_aa: CASSQAGDIHGYTF
v_call: TRBV4-3
j_call: TRBJ1-2
d_call: .

cdr3_aa: CASCPGQGSYEQYF
v_call: TRBV7-9
j_call: TRBJ2-7
d_call: TRBD1

cdr3_aa: CASSVERVDFTDTQYF
v_call: TRBV2
j_call: TRBJ2-3
d_call: .

cdr3_aa: CASSLRYSGGAEETQYF
v_call: TRBV3-1
j_call: TRBJ2-5
d_call: TRBD2

cdr3_aa: CASRGWSNAKNIQYF
v_call: TRBV6-5
j_call: TRBJ2-4
d_call: .

cdr3_aa: CASSYQGQGRTEAFF
v_call: TRBV5-1
j_call: TRBJ1-1
d_call: TRBD1

cdr3_aa: CASTGQGANQPQHF
v_call: TRBV2
j_call: TRBJ1-5
d_call: TRBD1

cdr3_aa: CASSLGLAGNQETQYF
v_call: TRBV6-6
j_call: TRBJ2-5
d_call: TRBD2

cdr3_aa: CSVRGQGKDQPQHF
v_call: TRBV29-1
j_call: TRBJ1-5
d_call: TRBD1

cdr3_aa: CASSPPHVSSTEAFF
v_call: TRBV9
j_call: TRBJ1-1
d_call: .

cdr3_aa: CASSLTSGTDNEQFF
v_call: TRBV18
j_call: TRBJ2-1
d_call: TRBD2

cdr3_aa: CASKGANRDTPIDTQYF
v_call: TRBV5-1
j_call: TRBJ2-3
d_call: .

cdr3_aa: CASSRDRWETQYF
v_call: TRBV4-3
j_call: TRBJ2-5
d_call: TRBD1